This T cell receptor beta chain was retrieved from a study of T cells after yellow fever vaccination. J lost 1 base, V lost 7 bases, and 3 bases had no gene match. This CDR3 comprises 15 residues. One entry per CDR3 protein, called by TCRdb with MiXCR from the 5' RACE reads. The table has 250,000 to 400,000 distinct CDR3 sequences, 4% to 5.5% seen once. The genes are TRBV12-3 or TRBV12-4 and TRBJ2-3, with 12 bases aligning to TRBD2. The material was PBMCs, obtained 15 days after the yellow fever booster vaccination. The sequence came from a man aged 18 to 29 who received the YFV17D yellow fever vaccine. This CDR3 reads CASTLAGGRTDTQYF. The CDR3, as DNA: TGTGCCAGCACTCTAGCGGGGGGGCGCACAGATACGCAGTATTTT.